One sample yielded the 2 T cell receptor beta chains listed below, sequenced in a study of blood T cell repertoires in COVID-19. TCRdb keeps only in-frame clones here, not all; method: immunoSEQ multiplex PCR. The sample carries around 56,000 clones, around 84% recorded once. Sequences were obtained from peripheral blood. Receptors were obtained from a man aged 55 to 70 with acute or convalescent COVID-19.

This clone was observed once. This chain joins TRBV6-2 or TRBV6-3 and TRBJ2-7, with D possibly being TRBD1 (5 bases). Germline V gene sequence: CDR1 MNHEY, CDR2 SVGEGT. V was pared by 2 bases and J by 0 bases, with 5 bases between. The CDR3 spans 13 residues. The CDR3 reads CASSYGASYEQYF. In DNA form, the CDR3 reads TGTGCCAGCAGTTACGGGGCCTCCTACGAGCAGTACTTC.

V gene TRBV10-3 combines with J gene TRBJ1-4; 7 bases agree with TRBD1. CDR3 length: 15 amino acids. V was clipped by 8 bases and J by 11 bases; unmatched bases: 17. Germline assignment: CDR1 ENHRY and CDR2 SYGVKD. The CDR3: CAIGAGQGTERKLFF. The CDR3 coding sequence is TGTGCCATCGGGGCAGGCCAGGGGACAGAGAGGAAACTGTTTTTT.